This T cell receptor (beta chain) derives from a study of OX40 agonist ivuxolimab in advanced cancers. Some background on the complete study: Ivuxolimab was an agonistic, fully human IgG2 monoclonal antibody directed against OX40 (CD134), a costimulatory receptor. Intravenous ivuxolimab was administered to patients every 2 weeks at six dose levels: 0.01, 0.1, 0.3, 1.5, 3 and 10 mg/kg. Among the 52 dose-escalation patients, roughly 20 had hepatocellular carcinoma, around 15 melanoma, 9 renal cell carcinoma and 9 head and neck cancer. A male proportion of roughly 80% and a mean age of about 60 years, ranging from about 23 to 79, were recorded for the dose-escalation cohort. Patients were allowed to have had prior anti-PD-1, anti-PD-L1 or anti-CTLA-4 therapy, and around 37% of the dose-escalation patients had previously received checkpoint inhibitors. Partial responses occurred in three dose-escalation patients, of whom one had hepatocellular carcinoma and two had cutaneous melanoma. The point of sequencing TCRbeta in the periphery was to test whether ivuxolimab changed TCR sequence diversity and drove clonal T-cell expansion. The monotherapy dose-escalation portion (N of about 52 patients) of the phase I ivuxolimab trial is reported in the paper. What the work shows at the level of the full study, not this receptor alone: At doses of 0.1 to 3.0 mg/kg, clonal expansion of both CD4+ and CD8+ blood T cells was observed from baseline to week 6. The antigen specificity of the peripheral T cells that underwent clonal expansion was not determined. Partial responders in the 0.1-3.0 mg/kg groups had among the lowest normalized peripheral clonal expansion, especially among CD8+ T cells. Low levels of normalized T-cell clonal expansion were also seen in some patients who did not respond. After ivuxolimab, expanded clones were on average more numerous among CD8+ T cells than among CD4+ T cells.

To sequence the TCRbeta CDR3 region, genomic DNA was isolated from the sorted cells. The immunoSEQ Assay was used to sequence the TCRbeta CDR3 regions. TCRdb stores this immuneACCESS table with in-frame sequences only. Part of the clones is absent; in the studies checked, under half of the shortfall reflects unresolved V genes, and no reason is known for the rest. The table for this sample lists about 66,000 clones; about 83% of them were counted only once. The top ten constitute 0.68% of the sample. A word on this clone: The antigen it recognizes is unknown. The sample holds no much larger clone one base away, and base qualities are not on file. Other DNA sequences within the sample encode an identical CDR3.

There are 15 amino acids in the CDR3, from cysteine to phenylalanine inclusive. Here the CDR3 DNA is all that survives: 45 bases in frame from base 1. CDR1 SGHAT and CDR2 FQDESV are derived from the germline V gene (reference sequence). The V and J ends are trimmed by 2 bases and 1 base, leaving 6 bases between them. Patients with autoimmune disease history or receiving systemic immunosuppression were excluded from the trial. Peripheral blood for TCR sequencing was collected from all dose cohorts at baseline, on cycle 4 day 1, and on cycle 7 day 1. Samples came from an open-label, multicenter, first-in-human phase I dose-escalation trial of ivuxolimab. Adults with locally advanced or metastatic melanoma, renal cell, hepatocellular, or head and neck squamous cell carcinoma were enrolled in the trial. Before TCR sequencing, CD4+ and CD8+ T cells were separately sorted from peripheral blood.

The source material was CD4+ or CD8+ T cells sorted from blood, sampled in a trial of the OX40 agonist ivuxolimab. The chain uses TRBV11-1 and TRBJ2-6; the D region may be TRBD1 or TRBD2, each matching 5 bases equally. The TCR originated in an adult with an advanced solid tumor such as melanoma, head and neck, liver or kidney cancer. The base sequence is TGTGCCAGCAGCTTATGGGGGTCTGGGGCCAACGTCCTGACTTTC. Its product reads: CASSLWGSGANVLTF. The variable domain in full, with residues beyond the CDR3 obtained from the reference TRBV11-1 and TRBJ2-6 genes, is EAEVAQSPRYKITEKSQAVAFWCDPISGHATLYWYRQILGQGPELLVQFQDESVVDDSQLPKDRFSAERLKGVDSTLKIQPAELGDSAMYLCASSLWGSGANVLTFGAGSRLTVL.